The T cell receptor beta chain described here comes from a study of blood T cell repertoires in COVID-19. Study overall: PBMCs, B-cell-depleted T cells, or T cells provided the cDNA or gDNA that made up the material.

Using immunoSEQ multiplex PCR, the repertoire was profiled, and TCRdb retains in-frame clones only, with some absent. The top ten hold approximately 14% of the sample, which has roughly 46,000 clones, approximately 85% seen once. V gave up 5 bases and J gave up 9 bases; unmatched junction bases: 8. The length of the CDR3 is 14 residues. The germline CDR1 and CDR2 sequences are SEHNR and FQNEAQ (reference sequence). Source material: peripheral blood. V is TRBV7-9 and J is TRBJ2-1, with 9 positions matching TRBD2. The receptor was isolated from a human donor in a cohort sampled during active COVID-19. The donor label of this sample is uncertain. CDR3 protein: CASSTRAGGGEQFF. CDR3 sequence (DNA): TGTGCCAGCAGCACCCGAGCGGGGGGAGGTGAGCAGTTCTTC.